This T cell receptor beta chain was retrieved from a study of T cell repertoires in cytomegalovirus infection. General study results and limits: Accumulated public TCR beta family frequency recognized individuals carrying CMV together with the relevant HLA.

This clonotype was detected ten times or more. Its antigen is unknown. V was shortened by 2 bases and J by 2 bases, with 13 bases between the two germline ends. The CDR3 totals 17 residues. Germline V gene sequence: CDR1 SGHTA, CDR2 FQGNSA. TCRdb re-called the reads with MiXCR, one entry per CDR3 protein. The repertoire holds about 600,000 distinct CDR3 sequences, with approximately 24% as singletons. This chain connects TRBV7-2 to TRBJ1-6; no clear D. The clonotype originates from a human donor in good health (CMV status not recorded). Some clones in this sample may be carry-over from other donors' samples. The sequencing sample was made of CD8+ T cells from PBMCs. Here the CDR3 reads CASSLRKTATYNSPLHF. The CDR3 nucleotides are TGTGCCAGCAGCTTACGAAAAACCGCCACCTATAATTCACCCCTCCACTTT.